This T cell receptor (beta chain) was observed in a study of metastatic and nonmetastatic thyroid tumors (dated by TCRdb to the early 2020s). Regarding the research as a whole: The researchers compared repertoires between peripheral blood samples and tumor or nodule tissue samples from patients with malignant or benign thyroid disease. The paper's findings and limits, for the study overall: In both blood and tumor samples, TCR beta diversity was reported to be significantly higher in malignant tumors than in benign nodules.

The receptor library was made with PCR. Data came from an Illumina HiSeq 4000. High-throughput sequencing was used to profile the TCR beta-chain CDR3 region of every patient. As for the authors' bioinformatics: CDR3 differences across clinicopathological groups were used to build a classifier for discriminating distant-metastatic papillary thyroid cancer patients. Repertoire diversity was assessed with the Shannon index, and tumor-blood repertoire similarity with the Morisita-Horn index. TCRdb reran the public reads through fastp at Q25 and MiXCR, keeping productive beta chains. None of the V and J calls come from the authors' own analysis; TCRdb made them. The sample table shows about 50,000 clones, and roughly 4% are seen once. The ten largest clones take up roughly 9.8% of the sample. Ten or more counts support this clone. No cognate antigen has been identified for it. The sample holds no much larger clone one base away, and base qualities are not on file.

No treatment had been received by any patient before thyroid surgery. Using T-cell receptor beta sequencing, the study looked back at clinical samples from patients collected from the early 2010s to the late 2010s. Looking up the germline V gene yields CDR1 MGHRA and CDR2 YSYEKL. V loses 1 base of germline sequence and J loses 6 bases, and the interval between the two ends is 10 bases. The CDR3 sequence holds 14 residues, the cysteine and phenylalanine included. Left in the record is the CDR3 DNA by itself, 42 bases read in frame from the first base. This receptor chain uses TRBV4-1 and TRBJ1-5, with TRBD1 as a weak D call on 5 bases. The sequence was obtained from a female donor with papillary thyroid cancer or a benign thyroid nodule (not recorded which). Some clones in this sample may be carry-over from other donors' samples. Sequencing input: blood. This receptor carries the CDR3 CASSQARGGQPQHF. The nucleotide sequence reads as follows: TGCGCCAGCAGCCAAGCCCGGGGGGGTCAGCCCCAGCATTTT.